A selection of T cell receptor beta chains follows, all from one sample in a study of T cell repertoires in cytomegalovirus infection. TCRdb re-called the reads through MiXCR, storing one row per CDR3 protein. The table includes approximately 76,000 distinct CDR3 sequences, less than 4.5% detected once. The sequenced material came from PBMCs. All receptors come from a human donor in good health (CMV status not recorded). Some clones in this sample may be carry-over from other donors' samples. The CDR3 runs from the conserved cysteine through the conserved F or W. D genes are given only for firm matches. Each size is once, few or many counts, or a class when the clone is expanded.

V gene,J gene,clone size,D gene,CDR3 protein,CDR3 DNA
TRBV20-1,TRBJ2-3,few,-,CSARQGEGTDTQYF,TGCAGTGCTAGACAGGGAGAAGGCACAGATACGCAGTATTTT
TRBV12-3/TRBV12-4,TRBJ2-7,many,TRBD2,CASRPSGGAHEQYF,TGTGCCAGCAGGCCCTCGGGGGGGGCCCACGAGCAGTACTTC
TRBV5-4,TRBJ2-1,many,-,CASSLDSQGEQFF,TGTGCCAGCAGCTTGGATAGTCAGGGGGAGCAGTTCTTC
TRBV20-1,TRBJ2-1,many,-,CSARFVMDEQFF,TGCAGTGCTAGATTCGTTATGGATGAGCAGTTCTTC
TRBV19,TRBJ2-1,many,TRBD1,CASSIGNQGALDEQFF,TGTGCCAGTAGTATAGGGAATCAGGGGGCTCTGGATGAGCAGTTCTTC
TRBV6-1,TRBJ1-5,many,-,CASSEAQSGYSNQPQHF,TGTGCCAGCAGTGAAGCGCAGTCAGGCTATAGCAATCAGCCCCAGCATTTT
TRBV6-1,TRBJ1-2,many,-,CASSYAGGGYTF,TGTGCCAGCAGTTATGCAGGAGGCGGCTACACCTTC
TRBV28,TRBJ1-5,many,TRBD1,CASSLSGTGVGQPQHF,TGTGCCAGCAGTTTATCCGGGACAGGGGTTGGTCAGCCCCAGCATTTT
TRBV4-1,TRBJ1-5,many,TRBD1,CASSQEQGRGNQPQHF,TGCGCCAGCAGCCAAGAACAGGGGAGAGGCAATCAGCCCCAGCATTTT
TRBV12-3/TRBV12-4,TRBJ2-7,many,-,CASSWALGYEQYF,TGTGCCAGCAGTTGGGCCCTGGGTTACGAGCAGTACTTC
TRBV28,TRBJ2-1,many,TRBD2,CASSSTSGSHNEQFF,TGTGCCAGCAGTTCGACTAGCGGATCCCACAATGAGCAGTTCTTC
TRBV19,TRBJ1-5,many,TRBD1,CASSPLPGGGQPQHF,TGTGCCAGTAGCCCCCTGCCAGGGGGCGGTCAGCCCCAGCATTTT
TRBV7-2,TRBJ1-2,many,-,CASNLGYRNYGYTF,TGTGCCAGCAACTTAGGATACAGGAACTATGGCTACACCTTC
TRBV7-2,TRBJ1-1,many,-,CASSLDSVNTEAFF,TGTGCCAGCAGCTTGGACAGTGTGAACACTGAAGCTTTCTTT
TRBV29-1,TRBJ1-2,many,-,CSAGRVGGANYGYTF,TGCAGCGCTGGACGTGTCGGCGGCGCTAACTATGGCTACACCTTC